Shown below are 32 T cell receptor beta chains from a single sample sequenced in a study of cytomegalovirus exposure and HLA in healthy donors. Primers: 60 Vbeta forward and 13 Jbeta reverse. Libraries were prepared by immunoSEQ multiplex PCR; TCRdb keeps only in-frame clonotypes and omits some of them. The table has 150,000 to 200,000 clones, around 69% seen once. Sequencing was done on a sample of PBMCs. All receptors come from a woman aged 25 to 45 in good health and CMV-seronegative.

The chain uses TRBV28 and TRBJ2-1; 10 nucleotides line up with TRBD2. CDR3 size: 15 residues. The junction had 12 bases not matched to a gene; V was cut back by 7 bases and J by 9 bases. Looked up from germline, CDR1 is MDHEN and CDR2 is SYDVKM. This chain's CDR3 is CASTWGLAGVGEQFF. Written as DNA, the CDR3 is TGTGCCAGCACCTGGGGGCTAGCGGGAGTGGGTGAGCAGTTCTTC.

This clone was found once. The chain couples TRBV30 to TRBJ1-6; D gene uncertain. V was pared by 0 bases and J by 10 bases, with 10 bases between. The CDR3 totals 13 residues. The germline V gene encodes CDR1 GTSNPN and CDR2 SVGIG (reference sequence). The CDR3 protein is CAWSVLGGSPLHF. In DNA form, the CDR3 reads TGTGCCTGGAGTGTACTGGGAGGATCACCCCTCCACTTT.

This clone was detected once. CDR3 sequence reads: CASMATSGGADTQYF. Here the CDR3 DNA reads TGTGCCAGCATGGCGACTAGCGGGGGGGCAGATACGCAGTATTTT. V is TRBV2 and J is TRBJ2-3; 14 bases fit TRBD2. The CDR3 covers 15 residues. Germline-derived CDR1 and CDR2 are SNHLY and FYNNEI. V shed 7 bases and J 4 bases; nucleotides not matched to a gene: 4.

This chain links TRBV9 with TRBJ2-3, with 9 bases that match TRBD1. Per germline, CDR1 SGDLS and CDR2 YYNGEE. The CDR3 is 15 residues long. J gave up 3 bases and V 3 bases, and 5 bases lay outside the gene matches. As DNA, the CDR3 is TGTGCCAGCAGCGGTGGGGACAGGGTGACAGATACGCAGTATTTT. It is translated as CASSGGDRVTDTQYF.

CDR3 coding DNA: TGTGCCAGCAGCTTAGGGGGACAGGCCCAGACAGCTTTCTTT. Encoded protein: CASSLGGQAQTAFF. The chain joins TRBV7-2 to TRBJ1-1, with 8 bases matching TRBD1. CDR3 length equals 14 residues. The germline gives CDR1 SGHTA, CDR2 FQGNSA. J lost 10 bases, V lost 1 base, and 8 bases had no gene match.

The chain carries TRBV19 and TRBJ1-5; D is possibly TRBD1 (5 bases). CDR3 size: 16 residues. Trimming took off 6 bases at V and 2 bases at J, with 17 bases between the two ends. Germline V gene sequence: CDR1 LNHDA, CDR2 SQIVND (reference sequence). As DNA, the CDR3 is TGTGCCAGTAGCCGAGCCCCAGGGTGGGGCAATCAGCCCCAGCATTTT. Translated, it gives CASSRAPGWGNQPQHF.

This clone has just a few counts. The chain couples TRBV29-1 to TRBJ2-1; no clear D. Germline V gives CDR1 SQVTM, CDR2 ANQGSEA. This CDR3 spans 13 amino acids. Trimming removed 2 bases from V and 5 bases from J, with 10 bases in between. CDR3 nucleotides: TGCAGCGTTGAACGTAGCATCGACAATGAGCAGTTCTTC. Translating it yields CSVERSIDNEQFF.

The V call is TRBV7-2, the J call TRBJ2-1; 9 positions agree with TRBD1. V trimming: 1 base; J trimming: 3 bases; junction bases outside the gene matches: 4. Germline CDR1 reads SGHTA; CDR2 reads FQGNSA. There are 16 residues in the CDR3. CDR3 sequence (DNA): TGTGCCAGCAGCTTAGTCGGGACAGGGCTCTACAATGAGCAGTTCTTC. Translation: CASSLVGTGLYNEQFF.

The V call is TRBV19, the J call TRBJ2-1; 12 bases fit TRBD2. V gave up 1 base and J gave up 4 bases; unmatched junction bases: 2. This CDR3 has 16 amino acids. CDR1 is LNHDA and CDR2 is SQIVND in the germline V gene (reference sequence). CDR3 loop: CASSIVGTSGYNEQFF. CDR3 sequence (DNA): TGTGCCAGTAGTATAGTAGGGACTAGCGGGTACAATGAGCAGTTCTTC.

This rearrangement joins TRBV2 to TRBJ2-2; the D gene is possibly TRBD2 (5 bases). Germline V CDR1 and CDR2: SNHLY, FYNNEI. V dropped 3 bases and J dropped 5 bases, with 7 bases sitting between them. This CDR3 spans 13 amino acids. The CDR3 region is CASSDWETGELFF. As DNA, the CDR3 is TGTGCCAGCAGTGACTGGGAGACCGGGGAGCTGTTTTTT. Based on the CDR3 plus reference TRBV2 and TRBJ2-2, the full variable domain is EPEVTQTPSHQVTQMGQEVILRCVPISNHLYFYWYRQILGQKVEFLVSFYNNEISEKSEIFDDQFSVERPDGSNFTLKIRSTKLEDSAMYFCASSDWETGELFFGEGSRLTVL.

V is TRBV14 and J is TRBJ2-3; 10 nucleotides align to TRBD1. J lost 2 bases, V lost 0 bases, and 8 bases had no gene match. The germline gives CDR1 SGHDN, CDR2 FVKESK. There are 18 residues in the CDR3. CDR3 DNA sequence: TGTGCCAGCAGCCAAGATCGTACGACAGGGGGCTACACAGATACGCAGTATTTT. It specifies CASSQDRTTGGYTDTQYF.

This chain connects TRBV7-9 to TRBJ2-2; weak D call: TRBD2 (5 bases). V lost 3 bases to trimming and J lost 3 bases, with 14 bases between them. The CDR3 has 16 residues. Germline values: CDR1 SEHNR, CDR2 FQNEAQ (reference sequence). The CDR3, as DNA: TGTGCCAGCAGCTTTGGGCTAGCTGGGCACACCGGGGAGCTGTTTTTT. As protein: CASSFGLAGHTGELFF. Supplemented by reference TRBV7-9 and TRBJ2-2, the full variable domain reads DTGVSQNPRHKITKRGQNVTFRCDPISEHNRLYWYRQTLGQGPEFLTYFQNEAQLEKSRLLSDRFSAERPKGSFSTLEIQRTEQGDSAMYLCASSFGLAGHTGELFFGEGSRLTVL.

In this sample, this clone turned up a few times. The V gene is TRBV27, the J gene TRBJ2-5; D is possibly TRBD1 (5 bases). Germline CDR1 MNHEY, CDR2 SMNVEV (reference sequence). CDR3 length: 13 residues. Trimming removed 4 bases from V and 7 bases from J, with 13 bases in between. This CDR3 reads CASSSTYTGTQYF. The CDR3 DNA reads as TGTGCCAGCAGTTCGACCTATACAGGGACCCAGTACTTC.

The rearrangement links TRBV5-1 to TRBJ2-6; TRBD1 might be the D (6 bases). The CDR3 sequence is 18 residues long. Trimming removed 4 bases at V and 0 bases at J, with 17 bases between. Germline V CDR1 and CDR2: SGHRS, YFSETQ. CDR3 protein: CASSMAWTAYSGANVLTF. The CDR3 DNA follows: TGCGCCAGCAGCATGGCCTGGACAGCCTACTCTGGGGCCAACGTCCTGACTTTC.

The rearrangement joins TRBV4-3 to TRBJ2-7; no definite D call. The CDR3 contains 13 residues. The germline V gene has CDR1 LGHNA and CDR2 YSLEER. The V end was cut by 0 bases, the J end by 3 bases, with 6 bases between. CDR3 sequence: CASSQDISYEQYF. The CDR3 coding sequence is TGCGCCAGCAGCCAAGATATTAGCTACGAGCAGTACTTC.

J is TRBJ2-5 and V is TRBV11-2, with D possibly being TRBD1 (5 bases). Germline values: CDR1 SGHAT, CDR2 FQNNGV. The CDR3 covers 13 residues. V lost 0 bases to trimming and J lost 5 bases, with 7 bases between them. The CDR3, as DNA: TGTGCCAGCAGCTTAGATTACAGGGAGACCCAGTACTTC. Amino acid sequence: CASSLDYRETQYF.

V gene TRBV7-2 combines with J gene TRBJ1-1; the D gene is possibly TRBD1 (5 bases). The CDR3 contains 13 residues. CDR1 is SGHTA and CDR2 is FQGNSA in the germline V gene. V lost 4 bases to trimming and J lost 3 bases, with 9 bases between them. The chain's CDR3 is CASSSGPYTEAFF. The DNA for the CDR3 is TGTGCCAGCAGCTCAGGGCCCTACACTGAAGCTTTCTTT.

This chain connects TRBV2 to TRBJ2-1; 9 nucleotides match TRBD2. The V gene's germline CDR1 is SNHLY and CDR2 FYNNEI. J was trimmed by 5 bases and V by 4 bases; bases with no gene match: 0. The CDR3 extends over 13 amino acids. CDR3 DNA sequence: TGTGCCAGCAGTGCTAGCGGGGACAATGAGCAGTTCTTC. Translating it yields CASSASGDNEQFF. Using reference TRBV2 and TRBJ2-1 for the parts outside the CDR3, the full variable domain is EPEVTQTPSHQVTQMGQEVILRCVPISNHLYFYWYRQILGQKVEFLVSFYNNEISEKSEIFDDQFSVERPDGSNFTLKIRSTKLEDSAMYFCASSASGDNEQFFGPGTRLTVL.

In its sample, this clone was seen once. J is TRBJ2-7 and V is TRBV6-5, with D possibly TRBD1 on 6 matching bases. The V gene lost 0 bases and the J gene lost 0 bases, with 12 bases spanning the gap. There are 16 residues in the CDR3. Germline assignment: CDR1 MNHEY and CDR2 SVGAGI. CDR3 bases: TGTGCCAGCAGTTACTCCGGGACACCTAGCTCCTACGAGCAGTACTTC. Translation: CASSYSGTPSSYEQYF.

CDR3 coding DNA: TGTGCCAGCAGTTCCCCGTACGAGCAGTACTTC. Its protein product is CASSSPYEQYF. This sequence joins TRBV28 and TRBJ2-7; unclear D gene. The ends were cut back, 4 bases at V and 4 bases at J, with 5 bases in the middle. The germline CDR1 and CDR2 sequences are MDHEN and SYDVKM. The CDR3 loop spans 11 amino acids.

The rearrangement uses TRBV28 and TRBJ1-4, with TRBD1 identical over 9 bases. The V segment lost 5 bases and the J segment 8 bases; nucleotides outside the gene matches: 9. The germline V gene encodes CDR1 MDHEN and CDR2 SYDVKM. The CDR3 extends over 15 amino acids. As DNA, the CDR3 is TGTGCCAGCAGTCCATACAGGGGGCTGAGGGAAAAACTGTTTTTT. It yields the protein CASSPYRGLREKLFF.

This clone was counted a few times. The V call is TRBV11-1, the J call TRBJ1-1; D perhaps matches TRBD1 (5 bases). Germline-derived CDR1 and CDR2 are SGHAT and FQDESV (reference sequence). With 0 bases removed from V and 0 bases from J, the gap between germline ends came to 8 bases. The CDR3 runs 15 residues. The chain's CDR3 is CASSLARQMNTEAFF. DNA of the CDR3: TGTGCCAGCAGCTTAGCCCGACAGATGAACACTGAAGCTTTCTTT.

The rearrangement uses TRBV7-8 and TRBJ1-5; D might be TRBD1 (5 bases). Per the germline V gene, CDR1 is SGHVS and CDR2 is FQNEAQ. V was pared by 1 base and J by 6 bases, with 7 bases between. This CDR3 spans 13 amino acids. CDR3 amino acids: CASSLGQGQPQHF. The CDR3 DNA is TGTGCCAGCAGCTTAGGGCAGGGTCAGCCCCAGCATTTT.

This chain links TRBV30 with TRBJ2-7; TRBD2 agrees at 7 bases. The junction had 0 bases not matched to a gene; V was cut back by 5 bases and J by 2 bases. Per germline, CDR1 GTSNPN and CDR2 SVGIG (reference sequence). The CDR3 has 11 amino acids. The CDR3 bases are TGTGCCTGGGGGGGGGCCTACGAGCAGTACTTC. Its translation is CAWGGAYEQYF.

A note on this clone: At one end the junction does not follow the germline gene, possibly because of a read error. The chain recombines TRBV7-3 with TRBJ1-1, with 8 nucleotides matching TRBD1. Germline V CDR1 and CDR2: SGHTA, FQGTGA. The CDR3 covers 13 residues. For the CDR3, the DNA is TGTGCCAGCAGCCGACAGGGGAACACTGAAGCTCTCTTT. This encodes CASSRQGNTEALF. Looking up the rest from reference TRBV7-3 and TRBJ1-1 gives the full variable domain: GAGVSQTPSNKVTEKGKYVELRCDPISGHTALYWYRQSLGQGPEFLIYFQGTGAADDSGLPNDRFFAVRPEGSVSTLKIQRTERGDSAVYLCASSRQGNTEALFGQGTRLTVV.

J is TRBJ2-7 and V is TRBV7-9; perhaps TRBD1 as D (6 bases). V lost 3 bases and J lost 3, with 12 bases in between. Germline V gene sequence: CDR1 SEHNR, CDR2 FQNEAQ (reference sequence). The CDR3 is 14 amino acids. The CDR3 DNA reads TGTGCCAGCAGCTTCGAGGGGGTCGGCTACGAGCAGTACTTC. This translates into CASSFEGVGYEQYF.

To note about this clone: Other DNA sequences from this sample encode an identical CDR3 as well. This rearrangement joins TRBV25-1 to TRBJ2-5; 11 bases match TRBD2. CDR1 and CDR2 (germline): MGHDK, SYGVNS. The CDR3 is 17 residues long. Trimming took 5 bases from V and 4 from J; bases not matched to a gene: 12. The CDR3 region is CASSQGGLAGFPETQYF. The CDR3 coding sequence is TGTGCCAGCAGTCAAGGAGGACTAGCGGGTTTTCCAGAGACCCAGTACTTC.

This sequence joins TRBV4-2 and TRBJ2-3; 7 positions agree with TRBD2. The germline V gene has CDR1 LGHNA and CDR2 YNFKEQ. CDR3 size: 16 residues. Unmatched junction bases numbered 6, after V lost 0 bases and J lost 3 bases. This CDR3 is CASSQDSAGRTDTQYF. The CDR3 DNA reads as TGTGCCAGCAGCCAAGATTCAGCGGGACGAACAGATACGCAGTATTTT.

The gene calls are TRBV5-4 and TRBJ2-7, with 7 bases lining up with TRBD2. Germline V gene data show CDR1 as SGHNT and CDR2 as YYREEE (reference sequence). The CDR3 sequence is 15 residues long. Trimming removed 6 bases from V and 7 bases from J; junction bases left unmatched: 16. The CDR3 protein is CASKPGGRQSGEQYF. CDR3 nucleotides: TGTGCCAGCAAACCGGGGGGACGCCAGAGCGGGGAGCAGTACTTC.

The chain joins TRBV7-9 to TRBJ1-1, with TRBD1 identical over 8 bases. J lost 9 bases, V lost 5 bases, and 8 bases had no gene match. Looked up from germline, CDR1 is SEHNR and CDR2 is FQNEAQ (reference sequence). The CDR3 runs to 13 residues. DNA for the CDR3: TGTGCCAGCAGCCCCCGGACAGGGAGCAAAGCTTTCTTT. Amino acids: CASSPRTGSKAFF.

The V call is TRBV27, the J call TRBJ2-5; 9 bases map to TRBD2. Trimming at V came to 4 bases and at J to 2 bases, leaving 8 bases not matched to a gene. There are 16 residues in the CDR3. Germline V gives CDR1 MNHEY, CDR2 SMNVEV (reference sequence). This CDR3 is CASSSRTSVLQETQYF. As DNA, the CDR3 is TGTGCCAGCAGTTCCAGGACTAGCGTACTACAAGAGACCCAGTACTTC.

This clone appeared a few times. The chain employs TRBV10-3 and TRBJ1-2; D is uncertain. Trimming left V 4 bases short and J 8 bases short, with 17 bases between. The CDR3 is made up of 14 amino acids. Germline V gene sequence: CDR1 ENHRY, CDR2 SYGVKD. The CDR3 sequence is CAISVGKATGGYTF. The CDR3 region has the DNA TGTGCCATCAGTGTGGGGAAAGCCACGGGAGGCTACACCTTC.